This T cell receptor beta chain stems from a study of blood T cell repertoires in COVID-19. About the study: The study drew acute and convalescent COVID-19 samples from the United States, Italy and Spain. PBMCs, B-cell-depleted T cells, or T cells provided the cDNA or gDNA that made up the material.

CDR1 is SNHLY, CDR2 FYNNEI, per germline. The CDR3 is made up of 19 amino acids. V dropped 7 bases and J dropped 3 bases, with 30 bases sitting between them. Authors' analysis steps: Scientists estimated how many nucleated cells there were by amplifying reference gene primers. The method was immunoSEQ multiplex PCR; TCRdb's version includes in-frame clones alone and lacks a portion of them. The V and J calls and clone size are taken from that table; D and trimming were inferred from the DNA. The sample contains tens of thousands of clones, around 84% of which appear only once. The rearrangement links TRBV2 to TRBJ1-2; the D is unclear. This TCR came from an older man with active COVID-19. Source material: peripheral blood. DNA for the CDR3: TGTGCCAGCACCCATACCCGTCTCCTACAGATCGAAAAGGACTATGGCTACACCTTC. It translates to CASTHTRLLQIEKDYGYTF.